The clone carrying this T cell receptor beta chain was seen at least ten times. The antigen is unknown. Amplified regions were TCR beta CDR3 sequences from RNA transcripts. The HTBI primer set was used in a first-round RT-PCR of the TCR CDR3. TCRdb reanalysed the multiplex PCR reads using MiXCR and keeps one entry per CDR3 protein. The sample shows over 650,000 distinct CDR3 sequences, over 40% of them seen only once. This CDR3 has 11 amino acids. The germline V gene has CDR1 SQVTM and CDR2 ANQGSEA. With 6 bases removed from V and 5 bases from J, the gap between germline ends came to 7 bases. This sample was included in a study of T cells in Graves' hyperthyroidism and ophthalmopathy. Study outcomes and limitations: Clonotypes that were expanded in thyroid above 0.001 mostly appeared in blood too.

Exclusion of patients followed from uncontrolled infection, other autoimmune disease, pregnancy or lactation. Diagnosis rested on symptoms, serum thyroxine and TRAb, thyroid ultrasound, and orbital computed tomography. Sample: peripheral blood or thyroid tissue (not recorded which). This sequence was found in an adult man with Graves' disease, either hyperthyroidism or ophthalmopathy (not recorded which). The chain is built from TRBV29-1 and TRBJ1-4, with D uncertain. The chain's CDR3 is CSVEFNEKLFF. The CDR3 DNA reads TGCAGCGTGGAGTTCAATGAAAAACTGTTTTTT.